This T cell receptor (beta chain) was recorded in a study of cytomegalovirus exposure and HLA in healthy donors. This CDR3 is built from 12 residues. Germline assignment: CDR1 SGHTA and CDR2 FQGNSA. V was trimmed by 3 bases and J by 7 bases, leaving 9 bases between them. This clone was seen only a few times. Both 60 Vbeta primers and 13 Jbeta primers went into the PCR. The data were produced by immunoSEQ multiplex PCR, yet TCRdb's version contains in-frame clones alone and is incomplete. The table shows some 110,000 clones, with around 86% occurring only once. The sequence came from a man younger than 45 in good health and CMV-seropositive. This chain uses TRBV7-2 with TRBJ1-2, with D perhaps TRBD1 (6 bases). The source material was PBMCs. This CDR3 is CASSFPGVGYTF. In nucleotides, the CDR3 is TGTGCCAGCAGCTTCCCAGGGGTTGGCTACACCTTC.